The rows below give T cell receptor beta chains drawn from one sample of a study of cytomegalovirus exposure and HLA in healthy donors. The repertoire was sequenced with immunoSEQ multiplex PCR; TCRdb's copy has only in-frame clones and lacks some. This table holds about 160,000 clones, roughly 96% found once. Sequences were obtained from PBMCs. All receptors derive from a woman under 30 in good health and CMV-seronegative. Both conserved end residues are part of each CDR3. The order of the fields is V gene, clone size, D gene, J gene, CDR3 length, CDR3 protein, CDR3 DNA. A D gene is named only where the DNA matches it firmly. Size tells how often a clone was seen (once, few, many) or the class of an expanded clone, and some rows leave it out.

TRBV6-8,-,TRBD1,TRBJ1-5,15,CASRRTGDGNQPQHF,TGTGCCAGCAGACGGACAGGGGATGGCAATCAGCCCCAGCATTTT
TRBV9,once,-,TRBJ2-3,14,CASSALVYPDTQYF,TGTGCCAGCAGCGCACTCGTCTATCCAGATACGCAGTATTTT
TRBV6-5,-,-,TRBJ2-7,15,CASSSPGDSSYEQYF,TGTGCCAGCAGTTCCCCGGGGGATTCAAGCTACGAGCAGTACTTC
TRBV7-2,once,-,TRBJ1-1,13,CASSLSMNTEAFF,TGTGCCAGCAGCCTATCAATGAACACTGAAGCTTTCTTT
TRBV11-2,-,-,TRBJ1-4,17,CASSLAGQGSTNEKLFF,TGTGCCAGCAGCTTAGCCGGGCAGGGGTCAACTAATGAAAAACTGTTTTTT
TRBV5-1,-,TRBD1,TRBJ2-2,15,CASSPGPGGTGELFF,TGCGCCAGCAGCCCCGGTCCAGGGGGCACCGGGGAGCTGTTTTTT
TRBV4-1,-,-,TRBJ1-1,14,CASSQKTVNTEAFF,TGCGCCAGCAGCCAAAAGACAGTAAACACTGAAGCTTTCTTT
TRBV13,-,TRBD1,TRBJ1-1,14,CASSPHRGDTEAFF,TGTGCCAGCAGCCCCCACAGGGGGGACACTGAAGCTTTCTTT
TRBV14,once,-,TRBJ2-7,19,CASSLRPGPTSRGLGEQYF,TGTGCCAGCAGCCTTCGACCGGGACCCACCTCGAGGGGACTCGGCGAGCAGTACTTC
TRBV19,-,-,TRBJ1-4,11,CASSPREKLFF,TGTGCCAGTAGTCCGCGTGAAAAACTGTTTTTT
TRBV11-2,-,TRBD1,TRBJ2-7,14,CASSLGTGGFEQYF,TGTGCCAGCAGCTTAGGGACAGGGGGCTTCGAGCAGTACTTC
TRBV27,-,-,TRBJ2-3,15,CASSLSDYGTDTQYF,TGTGCCAGCAGTTTATCGGACTATGGCACAGATACGCAGTATTTT